The entry that follows covers one T cell receptor (beta chain) sequence. What it binds is unknown. Time point meaning: identical approximately nine-day culture without peptide (control). This table comes from immunoSEQ multiplex PCR, and its TCRdb copy is limited to in-frame clones, with some not included. This repertoire shows some 15,000 clones, 85% to 90% found once; its top ten account for about an eighth. The data were obtained in a study of PD-1 blockade in mismatch repair-deficient tumors. Germline V gene sequence: CDR1 SQVTM, CDR2 ANQGSEA. V was cut by 5 bases and J by 2 bases, with 13 bases left in between. This CDR3 has 15 residues.

This chain connects TRBV29-1 to TRBJ2-6, with a tentative D call TRBD2 (6 bases). This TCR was recovered from an adult with mismatch repair-deficient cancer. Sequencing was performed on cells cultured in vitro, taken from a patient treated with pembrolizumab. CDR3 residues: CSVSTGGTGANVLTF. CDR3 bases: TGCAGCGTTAGCACAGGAGGGACTGGGGCCAACGTCCTGACTTTC.